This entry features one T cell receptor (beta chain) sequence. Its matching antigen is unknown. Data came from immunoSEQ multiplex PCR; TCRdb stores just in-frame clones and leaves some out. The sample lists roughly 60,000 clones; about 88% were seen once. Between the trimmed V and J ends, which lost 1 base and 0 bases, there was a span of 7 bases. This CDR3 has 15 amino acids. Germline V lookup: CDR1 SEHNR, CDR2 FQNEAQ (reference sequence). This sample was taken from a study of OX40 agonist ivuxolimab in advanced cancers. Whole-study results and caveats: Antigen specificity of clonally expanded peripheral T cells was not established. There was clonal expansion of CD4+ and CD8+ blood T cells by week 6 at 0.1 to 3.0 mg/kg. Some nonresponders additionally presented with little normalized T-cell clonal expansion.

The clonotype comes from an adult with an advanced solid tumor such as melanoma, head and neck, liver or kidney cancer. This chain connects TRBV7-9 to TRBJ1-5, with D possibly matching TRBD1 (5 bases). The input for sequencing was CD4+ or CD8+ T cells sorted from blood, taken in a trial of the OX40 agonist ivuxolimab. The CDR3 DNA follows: TGTGCCAGCAGCTTAGGACAGTATAGCAATCAGCCCCAGCATTTT. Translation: CASSLGQYSNQPQHF.